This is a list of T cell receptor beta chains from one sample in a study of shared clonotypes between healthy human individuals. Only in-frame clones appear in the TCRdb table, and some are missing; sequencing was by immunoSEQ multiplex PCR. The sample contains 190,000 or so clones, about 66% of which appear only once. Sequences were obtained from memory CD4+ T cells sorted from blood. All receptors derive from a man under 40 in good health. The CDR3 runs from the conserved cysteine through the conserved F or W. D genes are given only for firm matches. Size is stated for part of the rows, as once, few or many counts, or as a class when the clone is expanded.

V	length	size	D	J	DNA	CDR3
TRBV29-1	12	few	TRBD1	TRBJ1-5	TGCAGCGCCCGACAGGGTGAACAGCCCCAGCATTTT	CSARQGEQPQHF
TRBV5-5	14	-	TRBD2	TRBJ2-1	TGTGCCAGCAGCTTAGCGGCGGGAGCTAATGAGCAGTTCTTC	CASSLAAGANEQFF
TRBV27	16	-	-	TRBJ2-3	TGTGCCAGCAGTTTACTGGGCGCCTCGCTCACAGATACGCAGTATTTT	CASSLLGASLTDTQYF
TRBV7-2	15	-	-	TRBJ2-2	TGTGCCAGCAGCTTAGAGAGGGCCAACACCGGGGAGCTGTTTTTT	CASSLERANTGELFF
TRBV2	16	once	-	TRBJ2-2	TGTGCCAGCAGTGAACCGGGGGGACAGAGATCCGGGGAGCTGTTTTTT	CASSEPGGQRSGELFF
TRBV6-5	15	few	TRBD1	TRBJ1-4	TGTGCCAGCAGTTACCGATACAGGGGTGGTGAAAAACTGTTTTTT	CASSYRYRGGEKLFF
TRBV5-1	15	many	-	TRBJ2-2	TGCGCCAGCAGCTTGGGGACAACGAACACCGGGGAGCTGTTTTTT	CASSLGTTNTGELFF
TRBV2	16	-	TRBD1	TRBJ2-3	TGTGCCAGCAGTGAAGAGACAGGGGCGAGAGGGGATACGCAGTATTTT	CASSEETGARGDTQYF
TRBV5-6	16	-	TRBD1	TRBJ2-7	TGTGCCAGCAGCGGACTTCCCGGGACAGGGGGCAACGAGCAGTACTTC	CASSGLPGTGGNEQYF
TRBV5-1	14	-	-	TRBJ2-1	TGCGCCAGCAGCTTTAACGGGATTTCCGATGAGCAGTTCTTC	CASSFNGISDEQFF
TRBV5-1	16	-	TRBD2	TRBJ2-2	TGCGCCAGCAGAACGATAGCGGGAGAGGACACCGGGGAGCTGTTTTTT	CASRTIAGEDTGELFF
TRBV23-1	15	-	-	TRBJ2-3	TGCGCCAGCAGTCAATCGAAAGTGGACACAGATACGCAGTATTTT	CASSQSKVDTDTQYF
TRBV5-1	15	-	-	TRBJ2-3	TGCGCCAGCAGCTTGCGCGGGATGGGCACAGATACGCAGTATTTT	CASSLRGMGTDTQYF
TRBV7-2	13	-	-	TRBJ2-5	TGTGCCAGCAGCATCCGTGGTCAAGAGACCCAGTACTTC	CASSIRGQETQYF
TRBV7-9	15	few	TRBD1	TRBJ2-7	TGTGCCAGCAGTCGGGGGACAGGCGGCCCCTACGAGCAGTACTTC	CASSRGTGGPYEQYF
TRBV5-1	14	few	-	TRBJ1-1	TGCGCCAGCAGCTCACAGGGTTTTGACACTGAAGCTTTCTTT	CASSSQGFDTEAFF
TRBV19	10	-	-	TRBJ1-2	TGTGCCAGTAGTACGGATGGCTACACCTTC	CASSTDGYTF
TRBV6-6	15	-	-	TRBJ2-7	TGTGCCAGCAGTTACTCGAGAGGGATGGGCTTCGAGCAGTACTTC	CASSYSRGMGFEQYF
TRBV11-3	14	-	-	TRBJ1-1	TGTGCCAGCAGCTTAGTCGGGCCGAACACTGAAGCTTTCTTT	CASSLVGPNTEAFF
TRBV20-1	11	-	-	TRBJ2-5	TGCAGTGCTAGGACCGGAGAGACCCAGTACTTC	CSARTGETQYF
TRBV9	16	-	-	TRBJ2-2	TGTGCCAGCAGCGTAGGGGCTAGCTCTAACGCCGGGGAGCTGTTTTTT	CASSVGASSNAGELFF
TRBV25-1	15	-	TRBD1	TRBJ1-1	TGTGCCAGCAGACCCTTGGGACAGGGGAACACTGAAGCTTTCTTT	CASRPLGQGNTEAFF
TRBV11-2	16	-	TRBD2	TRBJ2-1	TGTGCCAGCAGCCCCCTAGGAGCGGGAGGGAACAATGAGCAGTTCTTC	CASSPLGAGGNNEQFF
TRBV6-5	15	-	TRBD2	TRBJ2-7	TGTGCCAGCAGTTACTCGCCTAGCGGGAACTACGAGCAGTACTTC	CASSYSPSGNYEQYF
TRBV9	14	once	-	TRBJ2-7	TGTGCCAGCAGCGCCAAAGGAGAAGGTTACGAGCAGTACTTC	CASSAKGEGYEQYF
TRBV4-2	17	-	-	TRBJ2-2	TGTGCCAGCAGCCAAGATCCAGGGGGAGGGGCGGCCGGGGAGCTGTTTTTT	CASSQDPGGGAAGELFF
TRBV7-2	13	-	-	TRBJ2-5	TGTGCCTCTCACCTACCAGGGGCAGAGACCCAGTACTTC	CASHLPGAETQYF
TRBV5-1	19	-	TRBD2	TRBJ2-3	TGCGCCAGCGGATCGGGACTAGCGGGAGGTCAACCTAGCACAGATACGCAGTATTTT	CASGSGLAGGQPSTDTQYF
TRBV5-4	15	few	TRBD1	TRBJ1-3	TGTGCCAGCAGTTCGGACAGGGCCTCTGGAAACACCATATATTTT	CASSSDRASGNTIYF
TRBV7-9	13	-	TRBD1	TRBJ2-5	TGTGCCAGCAGTTTCACAGGGGGCGAGACCCAGTACTTC	CASSFTGGETQYF
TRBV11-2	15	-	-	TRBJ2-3	TGTGCCAGCAGCTGGTTGCCGCAGTCGGCAGATACGCAGTATTTT	CASSWLPQSADTQYF
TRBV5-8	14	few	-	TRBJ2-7	TGTGCCAGCCGAACTGGGACATACCCTTACGAGCAGTACTTC	CASRTGTYPYEQYF
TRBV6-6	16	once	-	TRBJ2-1	TGTGCCAGCAGTTACCTCGTGGCGGGTGTCTACAATGAGCAGTTCTTC	CASSYLVAGVYNEQFF
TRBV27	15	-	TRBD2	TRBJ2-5	TGTGCCAGCAGACCGGGACTAGCTGGTTGGGAGACCCAGTACTTC	CASRPGLAGWETQYF
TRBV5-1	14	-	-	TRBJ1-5	TGCGCCAGCAGCTTGGGGGGTCCCCATCAGCCCCAGCATTTT	CASSLGGPHQPQHF
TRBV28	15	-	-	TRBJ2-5	TGTGCCAGCAGCCCTACCGGGACAAGGGTTGGGACCCAGTACTTC	CASSPTGTRVGTQYF
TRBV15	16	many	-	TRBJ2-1	TGTGCCACCAGCATCGAGCGTCCAGGGTCCTACAATGAGCAGTTCTTC	CATSIERPGSYNEQFF
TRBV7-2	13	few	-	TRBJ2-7	TGTGCCAGCCGGACAGTGGGGGTCTACGAGCAGTACTTC	CASRTVGVYEQYF
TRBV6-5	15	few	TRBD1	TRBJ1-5	TGTGCCAGCAAGAAGAGACAGGGGGACGATCAGCCCCAGCATTTT	CASKKRQGDDQPQHF
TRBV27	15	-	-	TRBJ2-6	TGTGCCAGCAGTCCCCGGGGGGCGGGGGCCAACGTCCTGACTTTC	CASSPRGAGANVLTF
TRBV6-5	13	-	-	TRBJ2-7	TGTGCCAGCAGCCTCGAACCCACCTACGAGCAGTACTTC	CASSLEPTYEQYF
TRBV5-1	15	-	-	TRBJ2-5	TGCGCCAGCAGCTTGGTTCTAGCGCAGGAGGAGACCCAGTACTTC	CASSLVLAQEETQYF
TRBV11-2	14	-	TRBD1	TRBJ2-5	TGTGCCAGCAGCCTTCGACAGGGAGTAGGGACCCAGTACTTC	CASSLRQGVGTQYF
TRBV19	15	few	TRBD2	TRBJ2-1	TGTGCCAGTAGCTCTAGCGGGAGGTTTGACAATGAGCAGTTCTTC	CASSSSGRFDNEQFF
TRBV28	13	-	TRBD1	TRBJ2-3	TGTGCCAGCAAGGACAGGTCGACAGATACGCAGTATTTT	CASKDRSTDTQYF
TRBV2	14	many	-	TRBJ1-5	TGTGCCAGCAATGAAGGACAGAACAATCAGCCCCAGCATTTT	CASNEGQNNQPQHF
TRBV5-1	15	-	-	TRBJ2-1	TGCGCCAGCAGCTTGGGGAATACTCTAAACAATGAGCAGTTCTTC	CASSLGNTLNNEQFF
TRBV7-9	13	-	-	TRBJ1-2	TGTGCCAGCAGCAACACTCAGGGAAATGGCTACACCTTC	CASSNTQGNGYTF
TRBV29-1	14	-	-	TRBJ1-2	TGCAGCGTTGAGGGGACGGGACAAAACTATGGCTACACCTTC	CSVEGTGQNYGYTF
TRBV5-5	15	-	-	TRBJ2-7	TGTGCCAGCAGCTCGACCCAGGGTTACGCCTACGAGCAGTACTTC	CASSSTQGYAYEQYF
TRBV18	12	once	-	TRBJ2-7	TGTGCCAGCTCCCAGGGCATATACGAGCAGTACTTC	CASSQGIYEQYF
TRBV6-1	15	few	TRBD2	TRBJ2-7	TGTGCCAGCAGTGTCTCGCGGGAGACACCCTACGAGCAGTACTTC	CASSVSRETPYEQYF
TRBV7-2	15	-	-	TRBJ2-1	TGTGCCAGCAGCCCGGGTAGCGCAACCTACAATGAGCAGTTCTTC	CASSPGSATYNEQFF
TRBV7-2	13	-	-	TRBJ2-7	TGTGCCAGCAGCTTAGCGGGGGTTGGCGAGCAGTACTTC	CASSLAGVGEQYF
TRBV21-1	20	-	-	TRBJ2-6	TGTGCCAGCAGCAAAAGAACCGGGGTTGGAGAGTCTCCTGGGGCCAACGTCCTGACTTTC	CASSKRTGVGESPGANVLTF
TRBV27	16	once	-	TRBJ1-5	TGTGCCAGCAGTCCTTGGACACCTTATAGCAATCAGCCCCAGCATTTT	CASSPWTPYSNQPQHF
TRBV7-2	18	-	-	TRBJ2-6	TGTGCCAGCAGCTTAGGTGTACAGGGTGTCTCTGGGGCCAACGTCCTGACTTTC	CASSLGVQGVSGANVLTF
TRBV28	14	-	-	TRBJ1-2	TGTGCCAGCGAGGGGGGGTCCAGTAGGTATGGCTACACCTTC	CASEGGSSRYGYTF
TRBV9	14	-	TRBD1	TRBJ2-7	TGTGCCAGCACCGCGACAGGGGCGAGCTACGAGCAGTACTTC	CASTATGASYEQYF
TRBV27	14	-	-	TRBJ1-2	TGTGCCAGCAGTTTAATGGCAGCTAACTATGGCTACACCTTC	CASSLMAANYGYTF